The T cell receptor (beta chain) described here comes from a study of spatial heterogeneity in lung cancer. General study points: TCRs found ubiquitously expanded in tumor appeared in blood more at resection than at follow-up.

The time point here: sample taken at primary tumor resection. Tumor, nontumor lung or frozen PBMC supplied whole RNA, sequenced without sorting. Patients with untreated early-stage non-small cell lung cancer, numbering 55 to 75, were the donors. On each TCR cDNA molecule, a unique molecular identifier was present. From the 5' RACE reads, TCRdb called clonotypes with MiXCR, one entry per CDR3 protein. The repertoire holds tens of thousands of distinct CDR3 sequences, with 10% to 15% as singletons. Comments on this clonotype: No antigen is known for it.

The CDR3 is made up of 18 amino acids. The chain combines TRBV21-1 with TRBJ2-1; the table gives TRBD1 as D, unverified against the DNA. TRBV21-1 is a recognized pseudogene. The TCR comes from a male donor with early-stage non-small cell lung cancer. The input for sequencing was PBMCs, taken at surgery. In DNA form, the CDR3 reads TGTGCCAGCAGCTCGCCGGGACAGGGATTCGGGGTTTACAATGAGCAGTTCTTC. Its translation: CASSSPGQGFGVYNEQFF.